The table lists the clone carrying this TCR beta chain with a few counts. The data were taken from a study of blood T cell repertoires in COVID-19. About the research overall: Samples of COVID-19 (acute and convalescent) were obtained from the United States, Italy and Spain. Sample material is recorded as cDNA or gDNA derived from T cells, B-cell-depleted T cells, or PBMCs.

The V gene's germline CDR1 is LNHDA and CDR2 SQIVND (reference sequence). This CDR3 has 13 amino acids. Trimming stripped 5 bases from V and 4 bases from J, with 9 bases between. Produced via immunoSEQ multiplex PCR; TCRdb's table is partial and in-frame only. The table has about 83,000 clones, approximately 86% seen once. The chain joins TRBV19 to TRBJ1-3; no definite D call. Sequences were obtained from peripheral blood. The sequence was obtained from a man aged 80 or over with active or convalescent COVID-19. CDR3 sequence: CASSHQRGNTIYF. DNA of the CDR3: TGTGCCAGTAGTCATCAGAGGGGAAACACCATATATTTT.